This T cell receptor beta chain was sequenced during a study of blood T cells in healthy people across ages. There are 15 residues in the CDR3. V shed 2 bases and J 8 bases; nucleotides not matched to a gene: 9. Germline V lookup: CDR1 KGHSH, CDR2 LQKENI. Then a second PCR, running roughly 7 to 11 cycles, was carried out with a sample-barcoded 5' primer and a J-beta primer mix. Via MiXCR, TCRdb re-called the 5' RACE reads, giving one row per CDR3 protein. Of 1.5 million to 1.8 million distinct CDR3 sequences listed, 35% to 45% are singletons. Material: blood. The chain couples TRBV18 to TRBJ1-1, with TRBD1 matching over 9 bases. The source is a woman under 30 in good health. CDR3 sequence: CASSPTGQGTGEAFF. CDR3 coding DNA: TGTGCCAGCTCACCAACGGGACAGGGCACCGGCGAAGCTTTCTTT.